One sample yielded the 18 T cell receptor beta chains listed below, sequenced in a study of Ad26.COV2.S vaccination and SARS-CoV-2 variants (dated by TCRdb to about 2021). The treatment or condition label on this specimen signifies: 19 received Ad26.COV2.S at low or high dose, single or two shots; several received placebo; per-sample allocation not given. For vaccine and placebo recipients, the sequenced repertoires came from samples collected on day 63 after the first injection. Libraries were built with the immunoSEQ multiplex PCR assay. The table comes from immuneACCESS by way of TCRdb, which keeps in-frame sequences with V and J called. Part of the clones is missing from these tables; in studies checked, under half for an unresolved V gene and the rest for unknown reasons. This sample holds about 350,000 clones; about 88% were observed only once. Of the sample, about 3.5% is held by the ten largest clones.

This sample comprised peripheral blood, obtained in a trial of Ad26.COV2.S vaccine versus placebo. These receptors were collected from a person aged 18-60 years who received the Ad26.COV2.S COVID-19 vaccine or a placebo.

This chain connects TRBV27 to TRBJ1-6, with 9 positions matching TRBD1. Germline lookup yields CDR1 MNHEY and CDR2 SMNVEV (reference sequence). The CDR3 is 15 amino acids. J gave up 9 bases and V 5 bases, and 8 bases lay outside the gene matches. Here the CDR3 DNA reads TGTGCCAGCAGTCCCGGGACAGGGTTAGCTTCACCCCTCCACTTT. It codes for CASSPGTGLASPLHF.

The gene calls are TRBV29-1 and TRBJ2-3; a possible D gene is TRBD2 (7 bases). V lost 8 bases and J lost 3, with 18 bases in between. The length of the CDR3 is 14 residues. Looked up from germline, CDR1 is SQVTM and CDR2 is ANQGSEA. For the CDR3, the DNA is TGCAGCACCCGCCTCGGGGGGCCTACAGATACGCAGTATTTT. Translated, it gives CSTRLGGPTDTQYF.

The chain recombines TRBV5-4 with TRBJ1-5; tentatively, D is TRBD1 (6 bases). Germline CDR1 reads SGHNT; CDR2 reads YYREEE (reference sequence). The V end was cut by 5 bases, the J end by 5 bases, with 14 bases between. CDR3 length equals 14 residues. DNA of the CDR3: TGTGCCAGCAGGAAAGAGGGGGAGGATCAGCCCCAGCATTTT. The encoded protein is CASRKEGEDQPQHF.

The rearrangement uses TRBV27 and TRBJ2-1, with 7 bases identical to TRBD2. The CDR3 is 15 amino acids. The V gene's germline CDR1 is MNHEY and CDR2 SMNVEV (reference sequence). V was pared by 3 bases and J by 1 base, with 3 bases of the junction left unmatched. The CDR3 DNA sequence: TGTGCCAGCAGTTTTCGGGAGGTTTCCTACAATGAGCAGTTCTTC. Protein: CASSFREVSYNEQFF.

The rearrangement uses TRBV2 and TRBJ2-7; 11 bases are a match to TRBD1. CDR3 length: 15 amino acids. Germline V gene sequence: CDR1 SNHLY, CDR2 FYNNEI. V was clipped by 6 bases and J by 5 bases; unmatched bases: 9. The CDR3 is CASSAGQGARNEQYF. The CDR3 nucleotides are TGTGCCAGCAGCGCAGGACAGGGGGCGAGGAACGAGCAGTACTTC.

V gene TRBV27 combines with J gene TRBJ2-2, with 8 nucleotides matching TRBD2. CDR1 MNHEY and CDR2 SMNVEV come from the germline V gene (reference sequence). The V gene end was trimmed by 4 bases and the J gene end by 5 bases; junction bases not matched to a gene: 9. This CDR3 has 16 amino acids. The CDR3 nucleotides are TGTGCCAGCAGTTCCCCGGGGGGGGGCTGGACCGGGGAGCTGTTTTTT. Translating gives CASSSPGGGWTGELFF.

This clone was found a few times. V gene TRBV7-2 combines with J gene TRBJ2-3; TRBD2 matches 10 bases. V dropped 0 bases and J dropped 2; count of bases not matched to a gene: 5. Looked up from germline, CDR1 is SGHTA and CDR2 is FQGNSA. The CDR3 consists of 17 residues. The CDR3 nucleotides are TGTGCCAGCAGCTTAGCCCCTAGCGGGAGCTTCACAGATACGCAGTATTTT. It encodes CASSLAPSGSFTDTQYF.

V and J are TRBV19 and TRBJ1-6; TRBD1 matches at 7 bases. The ends lost 4 bases at V and 0 bases at J; junction bases unmatched: 9. CDR1 is LNHDA and CDR2 is SQIVND in the germline V gene (reference sequence). The CDR3 contains 18 residues. CDR3 coding DNA: TGTGCCAGTAGTAAACAGGGGACGTTGAGCTCCTATAATTCACCCCTCCACTTT. This codes for CASSKQGTLSSYNSPLHF.

This chain links TRBV4-3 with TRBJ2-2, with TRBD1 as a possible D gene (6 bases). V was shortened by 0 bases and J by 4 bases, with 12 bases between the two germline ends. CDR3 length: 16 residues. The germline gives CDR1 LGHNA, CDR2 YSLEER. As DNA, the CDR3 is TGCGCCAGCAGCCAAGACCAGGGGCAGTCCACCGGGGAGCTGTTTTTT. Its protein product is CASSQDQGQSTGELFF.

In the case of this clone: This may be a read error, as it is one base from a much larger clone. Other DNA sequences of this sample code for an identical CDR3. The rearrangement joins TRBV9 to TRBJ2-7; 7 bases line up with TRBD2. Germline V gene sequence: CDR1 SGDLS, CDR2 YYNGEE. V lost 0 bases and J lost 3; bases outside the gene matches: 3. This CDR3 is 14 amino acids long. The CDR3 sequence: CASSVAPGGYEQYF. The CDR3 coding sequence is TGTGCCAGCAGCGTAGCACCGGGAGGCTACGAGCAGTACTTC.

The rearrangement joins TRBV7-2 to TRBJ2-7; TRBD1 might be the D (5 bases). The CDR3 is 13 amino acids. Per the germline V gene, CDR1 is SGHTA and CDR2 is FQGNSA. Trimming took off 4 bases at V and 7 bases at J, with 14 bases between the two ends. CDR3 coding DNA: TGTGCCAGCAGCTACCAGGGATGGGGTGAGCAGTACTTC. This gives the protein CASSYQGWGEQYF. Full variable domain (rest looked up from reference TRBV7-2 and TRBJ2-7): GAGVSQSPSNKVTEKGKDVELRCDPISGHTALYWYRQSLGQGLEFLIYFQGNSAPDKSGLPSDRFSAERTGGSVSTLTIQRTQQEDSAVYLCASSYQGWGEQYFGPGTRLTVT.

CDR3 bases: TGTGCCACCAGTGACCGGCGGGGTCCCTATACGCAGTATTTT. As protein: CATSDRRGPYTQYF. The chain joins TRBV24-1 to TRBJ2-3; possible D gene TRBD2, 6 bases. Germline lookup yields CDR1 KGHDR and CDR2 SFDVKD. Trimming pared 4 bases from V and 7 bases from J, leaving 14 bases between. CDR3 length: 14 residues.

The chain links TRBV28 to TRBJ1-5; D is uncertain. The CDR3 has 13 residues. Trimming pared 2 bases from V and 11 bases from J, leaving 13 bases between. Germline values: CDR1 MDHEN, CDR2 SYDVKM. The CDR3 region is CASSLGQTWAQHF. In DNA, the CDR3 is TGTGCCAGCAGTTTAGGGCAGACATGGGCCCAGCATTTT.

V is TRBV20-1 and J is TRBJ2-5, with D hard to call. The V end was cut by 6 bases, the J end by 6 bases, with 11 bases between. Germline-derived CDR1 and CDR2 are DFQATT and SNEGSKA (reference sequence). The CDR3 is 11 residues long. This CDR3 is CSARAAQTQYF. CDR3 nucleotides: TGCAGTGCAAGGGCCGCCCAGACCCAGTACTTC.

This clone showed up just a few times. The chain couples TRBV7-6 to TRBJ2-2, with TRBD1 matching over 11 bases. The CDR3 runs 18 residues. The V segment lost 1 base and the J segment 6 bases; nucleotides outside the gene matches: 10. Looked up from germline, CDR1 is SGHVS and CDR2 is FNYEAQ. CDR3 region: CASSLGGQGAKSAGELFF. The CDR3 DNA reads as TGTGCCAGCAGCTTAGGTGGACAGGGGGCGAAGTCCGCCGGGGAGCTGTTTTTT.

The CDR3 loop reads CASSRGQLNTEAFF. CDR3 DNA: TGTGCCAGCAGTCGGGGACAGTTGAACACTGAAGCTTTCTTT. The chain combines TRBV25-1 with TRBJ1-1; 7 nucleotides line up with TRBD1. The germline CDR1 and CDR2 sequences are MGHDK and SYGVNS. Losses at the gene ends were 5 bases for V and 0 bases for J; bases not matched to a gene: 3. The CDR3 contains 14 residues.

This chain joins TRBV19 and TRBJ2-7; TRBD2 agrees at 10 bases. The germline CDR1 and CDR2 sequences are LNHDA and SQIVND (reference sequence). CDR3 length: 24 residues. J was trimmed by 0 bases and V by 0 bases; bases with no gene match: 26. The CDR3 sequence: CASSIDSSPPGGLAGEVGSYEQYF. The CDR3 region has the DNA TGTGCCAGTAGTATAGACTCCTCCCCTCCAGGGGGCCTAGCGGGAGAGGTGGGCTCCTACGAGCAGTACTTC.

The chain is built from TRBV9 and TRBJ1-4; 8 bases are shared with TRBD1. The germline gives CDR1 SGDLS, CDR2 YYNGEE. CDR3 size: 15 residues. The V gene end was trimmed by 1 base and the J gene end by 7 bases; junction bases not matched to a gene: 6. The CDR3 nucleotides are TGTGCCAGCAGCGTACAGGACAGGGCGGGTGAAAAACTGTTTTTT. Encoded protein: CASSVQDRAGEKLFF.